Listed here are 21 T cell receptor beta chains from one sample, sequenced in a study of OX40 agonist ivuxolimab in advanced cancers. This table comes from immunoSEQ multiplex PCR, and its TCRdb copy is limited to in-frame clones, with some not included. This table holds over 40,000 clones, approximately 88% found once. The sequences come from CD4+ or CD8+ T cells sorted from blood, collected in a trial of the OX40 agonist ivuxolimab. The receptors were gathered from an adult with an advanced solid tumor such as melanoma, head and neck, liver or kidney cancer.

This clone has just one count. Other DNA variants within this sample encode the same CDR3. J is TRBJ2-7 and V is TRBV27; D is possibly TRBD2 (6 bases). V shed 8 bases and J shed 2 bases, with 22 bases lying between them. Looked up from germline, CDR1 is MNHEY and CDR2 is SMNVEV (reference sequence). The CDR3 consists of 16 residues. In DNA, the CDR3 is TGTGCCAGCGGGCAGGGAGGTCCAGCGGGCCCCTACGAGCAGTACTTC. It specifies CASGQGGPAGPYEQYF.

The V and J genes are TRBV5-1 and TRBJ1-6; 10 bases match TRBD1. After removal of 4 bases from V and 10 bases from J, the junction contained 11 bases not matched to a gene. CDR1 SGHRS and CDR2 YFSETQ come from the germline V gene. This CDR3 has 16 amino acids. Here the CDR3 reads CASSPGDRGIRSPLHF. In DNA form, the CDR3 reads TGCGCCAGCAGCCCCGGGGACAGGGGAATAAGGTCACCCCTCCACTTT.

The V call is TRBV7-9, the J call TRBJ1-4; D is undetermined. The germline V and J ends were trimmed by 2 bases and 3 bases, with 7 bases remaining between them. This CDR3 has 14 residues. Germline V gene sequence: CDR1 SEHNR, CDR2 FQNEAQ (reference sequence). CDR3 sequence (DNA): TGTGCCAGCAGCTTATCCGGGTCTAATGAAAAACTGTTTTTT. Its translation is CASSLSGSNEKLFF.

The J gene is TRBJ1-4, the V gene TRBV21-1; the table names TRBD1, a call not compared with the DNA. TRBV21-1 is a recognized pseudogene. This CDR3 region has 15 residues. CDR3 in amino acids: CASTLSRVTNEKLFF. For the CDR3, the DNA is TGTGCCAGCACCCTATCCAGGGTCACTAATGAAAAACTGTTTTTT.

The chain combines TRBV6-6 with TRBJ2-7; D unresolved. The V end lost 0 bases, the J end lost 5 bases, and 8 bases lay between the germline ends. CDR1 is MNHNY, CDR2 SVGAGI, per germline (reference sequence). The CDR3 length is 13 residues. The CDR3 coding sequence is TGTGCCAGCAGTTACTCGGACGTGCACGAGCAGTACTTC. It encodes CASSYSDVHEQYF.

The CDR3 nucleotides are TGTGCCAGCAGATTCCTTACCGGGGCTAATGAAAAACTGTTTTTT. Protein product: CASRFLTGANEKLFF. V gene TRBV28 combines with J gene TRBJ1-4; no reliable D call. V was shortened by 6 bases and J by 3 bases, with 14 bases between the two germline ends. In germline, CDR1 is MDHEN, CDR2 SYDVKM. The CDR3 contains 15 residues.

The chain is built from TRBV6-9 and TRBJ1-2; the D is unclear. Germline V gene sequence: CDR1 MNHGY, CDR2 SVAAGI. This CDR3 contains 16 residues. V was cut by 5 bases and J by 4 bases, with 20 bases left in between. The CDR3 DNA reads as TGTGCCAGCAGTAGGAACGCTTACGGAAAGACCTATGGCTACACCTTC. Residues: CASSRNAYGKTYGYTF.

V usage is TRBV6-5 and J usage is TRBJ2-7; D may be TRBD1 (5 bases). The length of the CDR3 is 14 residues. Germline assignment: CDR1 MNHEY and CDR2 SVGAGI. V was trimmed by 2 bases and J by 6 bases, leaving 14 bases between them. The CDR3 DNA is TGTGCCAGCAGTTACGTGGCAGGGAAAGTCGAGCAGTACTTC. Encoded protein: CASSYVAGKVEQYF.

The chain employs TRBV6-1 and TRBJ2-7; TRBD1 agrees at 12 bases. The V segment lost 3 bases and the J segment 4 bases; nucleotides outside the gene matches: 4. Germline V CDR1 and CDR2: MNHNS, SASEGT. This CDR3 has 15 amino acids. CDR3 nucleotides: TGTGCCAGCAGTGATGGGACAGGGGGCGATTACGAGCAGTACTTC. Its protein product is CASSDGTGGDYEQYF.

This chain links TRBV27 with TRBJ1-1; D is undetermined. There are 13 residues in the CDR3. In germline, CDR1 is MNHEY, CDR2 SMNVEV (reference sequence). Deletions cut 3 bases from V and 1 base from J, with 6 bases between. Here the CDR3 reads CASSLQENTEAFF. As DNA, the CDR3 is TGTGCCAGCAGTTTGCAGGAGAACACTGAAGCTTTCTTT.

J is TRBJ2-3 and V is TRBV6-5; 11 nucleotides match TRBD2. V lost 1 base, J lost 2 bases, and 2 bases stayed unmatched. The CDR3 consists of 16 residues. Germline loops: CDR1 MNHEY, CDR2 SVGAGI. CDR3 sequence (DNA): TGTGCCAGCAGTTACTGGGGACTAGCGGACACAGATACGCAGTATTTT. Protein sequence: CASSYWGLADTDTQYF.

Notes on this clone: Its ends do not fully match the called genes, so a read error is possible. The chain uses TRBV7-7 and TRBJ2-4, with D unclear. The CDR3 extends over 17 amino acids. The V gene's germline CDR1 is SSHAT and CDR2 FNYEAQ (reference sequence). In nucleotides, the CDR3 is TGTGCTAGCAGCCCATGTTCAAGTGGCCTAGCCAAAAACATTCAGTACTTC. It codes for CASSPCSSGLAKNIQYF.

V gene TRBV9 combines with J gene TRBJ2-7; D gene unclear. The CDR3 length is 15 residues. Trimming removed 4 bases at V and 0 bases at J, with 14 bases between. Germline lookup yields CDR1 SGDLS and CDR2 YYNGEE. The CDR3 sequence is CASSPTTRSSYEQYF. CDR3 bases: TGTGCCAGCAGCCCCACGACCCGCAGCTCCTACGAGCAGTACTTC.

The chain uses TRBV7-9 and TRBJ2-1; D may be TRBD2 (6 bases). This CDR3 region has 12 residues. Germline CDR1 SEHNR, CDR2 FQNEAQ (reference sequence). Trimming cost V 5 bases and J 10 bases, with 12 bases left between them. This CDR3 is CASSAWEEEQFF. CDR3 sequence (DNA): TGTGCCAGCAGCGCCTGGGAGGAAGAGCAGTTCTTC.

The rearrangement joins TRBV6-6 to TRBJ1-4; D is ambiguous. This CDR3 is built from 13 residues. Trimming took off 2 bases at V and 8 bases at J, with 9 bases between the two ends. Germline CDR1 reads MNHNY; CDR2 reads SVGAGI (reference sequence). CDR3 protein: CASSYSLSEKLFF. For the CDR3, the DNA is TGTGCCAGCAGTTACAGTCTTTCAGAAAAACTGTTTTTT.

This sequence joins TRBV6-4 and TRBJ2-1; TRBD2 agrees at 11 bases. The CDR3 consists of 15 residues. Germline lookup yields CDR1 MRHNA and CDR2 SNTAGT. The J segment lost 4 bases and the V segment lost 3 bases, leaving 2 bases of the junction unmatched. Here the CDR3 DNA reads TGTGCCAGCAGTGAACTAGCGGGAGAGTACAATGAGCAGTTCTTC. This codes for CASSELAGEYNEQFF.

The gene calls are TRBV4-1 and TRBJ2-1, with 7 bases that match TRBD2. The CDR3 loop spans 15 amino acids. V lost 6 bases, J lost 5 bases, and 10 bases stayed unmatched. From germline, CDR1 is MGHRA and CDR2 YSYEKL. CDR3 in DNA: TGCGCCAGCAGACACCCGGGACTACAAAACAATGAGCAGTTCTTC. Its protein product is CASRHPGLQNNEQFF.

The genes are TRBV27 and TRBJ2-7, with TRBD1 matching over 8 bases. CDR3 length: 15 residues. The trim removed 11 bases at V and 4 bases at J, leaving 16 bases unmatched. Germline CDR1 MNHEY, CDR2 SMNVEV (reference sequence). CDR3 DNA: TGTGCCGTCAAACTAGAGGCAGGGGGCATGTACGAGCAGTACTTC. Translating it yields CAVKLEAGGMYEQYF.

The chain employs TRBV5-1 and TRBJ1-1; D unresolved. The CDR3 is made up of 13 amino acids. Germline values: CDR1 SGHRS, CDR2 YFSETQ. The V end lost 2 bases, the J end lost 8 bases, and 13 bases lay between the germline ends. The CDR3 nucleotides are TGCGCCAGCAGCTTTCTTGGGCTCACCGAAGCTTTCTTT. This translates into CASSFLGLTEAFF.

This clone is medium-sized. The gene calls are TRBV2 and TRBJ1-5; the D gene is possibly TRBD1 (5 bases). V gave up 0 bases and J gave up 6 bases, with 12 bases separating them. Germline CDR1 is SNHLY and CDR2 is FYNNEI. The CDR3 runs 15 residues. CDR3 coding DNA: TGTGCCAGCAGTGAAGCGGGGGTAGGCCTTCAGCCCCAGCATTTT. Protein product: CASSEAGVGLQPQHF. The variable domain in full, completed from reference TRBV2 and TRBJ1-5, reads EPEVTQTPSHQVTQMGQEVILRCVPISNHLYFYWYRQILGQKVEFLVSFYNNEISEKSEIFDDQFSVERPDGSNFTLKIRSTKLEDSAMYFCASSEAGVGLQPQHFGDGTRLSIL.

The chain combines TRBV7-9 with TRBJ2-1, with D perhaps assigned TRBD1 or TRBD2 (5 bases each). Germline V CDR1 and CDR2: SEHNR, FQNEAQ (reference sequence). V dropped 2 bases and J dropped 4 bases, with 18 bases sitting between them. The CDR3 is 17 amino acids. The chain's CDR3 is CASSLPESGRDYNEQFF. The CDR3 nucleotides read TGTGCCAGCAGCTTACCCGAGTCGGGACGGGATTACAATGAGCAGTTCTTC.